This TCR beta chain is drawn from a study of somatic mutations in cytotoxic T cells in rheumatoid arthritis. Findings and caveats of the study: The identity of the antigens targeted by the expanded CD8+ clones remained unknown. The authors did not adjust the slight TRBV07 underrepresentation in rheumatoid arthritis patients for multiple comparisons. Exceedance of 20% of CD8+ cells by the largest CD8+ clone occurred in about an eighth of the roughly 60 patients.

Details on this clone: Its antigen is unknown.

The CDR3 runs 14 residues. Trimming left V 5 bases short and J 0 bases short, with 7 bases between. Germline loops: CDR1 MNHEY, CDR2 SVGAGI. Isolation of the CD4+ and CD8+ populations was accomplished via positive magnetic bead selection, with purity assessed by flow cytometry. Libraries were prepared by immunoSEQ multiplex PCR; TCRdb keeps only in-frame clonotypes and omits some of them. The sample shows about 18,000 clones, approximately 80% of them seen only once. The receptor's source is an adult with rheumatoid arthritis. The chain is built from TRBV6-5 and TRBJ1-4; D not resolved. The sequencing input was CD8+ T cells sorted from blood. The CDR3 protein is CASSQDATNEKLFF. The CDR3 nucleotides read TGTGCCAGCAGTCAGGACGCAACTAATGAAAAACTGTTTTTT.